Below, one T cell receptor beta chain is given with its context. No antigen is known for it. The CDR3 end lies 3 residues beyond the end of the read and is filled in from the germline J gene. The immunoSEQ assay used multiplex PCR to amplify TCR beta CDR3 regions from an average of approximately 1,300 ng of genomic DNA per sample. Primer bias was corrected in the assay by using a complete synthetic TCR repertoire to establish an amplification baseline. The amplicons were sequenced using the Illumina platform. For the original study's pipeline: Sequences were error-corrected by clustering with frequency ratios and a modified nearest-neighbor algorithm and were then analyzed in the immunoSEQ Analyzer with IMGT gene definitions. At each rarefaction depth, TCR richness and evenness were averaged across 20 rarefaction repeats, and any sample with fewer sequences than the depth was left out. Relative abundances of V, D and J genes were compared between groups using Wilcoxon rank sum tests, with FDR correction applied. For the blinded duplicates, the intraclass correlation was approximately 96% for TCR richness and averaged about 81% across more than 60 gene segments. This immuneACCESS table, as held by TCRdb, lists in-frame sequences with V and J called but not all clones. Of the missing ones, under half trace to an unresolved V gene in checked studies; the others have no known cause. V and J calls plus clone size are reproduced from that table; the DNA served to infer D and trimming. This sample's listing comprises under 45,000 clones. Approximately 1.5% of the sample goes to the ten largest clones.

The CDR1 and CDR2 encoded by the germline V gene are SGHAT and FQNNGV. From its cysteine to its phenylalanine, the CDR3 spans 13 amino acids. The DNA has 30 bases, all within the CDR3, and is read from base 1. The sample comes from a study of T cells in women clearing cervical HPV infection (dated by TCRdb to the late 2010s). Broadly, across the study: Cases were 25 women with histologically confirmed HPV16-related CIN3 or worse, including 2 invasive cancers. The controls were some 23 women whose single incident HPV16 infection cleared within 12 months with no development of precancer or cancer. Blood from cases was collected at the visit where the lesion was first found, while blood from controls was collected once the infection could no longer be detected. Among cases, blood sampling came a median of roughly 150 days after lesion detection, with an interquartile range of about 80 to 230 days. HLA typing was available for only a few women, so HLA type could not be excluded as a confounder. An exploratory proof-of-principle case-control study, nested within the Guanacaste HPV Natural History Study in Costa Rica, was conducted to compare TCR repertoires across cervical HPV16 outcomes. Cases and controls were matched on age within five years and on year of sample collection. A median age of roughly 33 years was observed in cases versus under 40 in controls, and no significant differences in baseline characteristics were found. The parent cohort enrolled around 9,800 women aged 18 or older in Guanacaste, Costa Rica, during about 1993 to 1994 and followed them for around 7 years. Quality controls consisted of five blinded duplicates per group, for a total of roughly 60 samples made up of 50 or so participants and approximately 10 replicates. The study at large found these results: Cases had lower TRBV6-7 relative abundance than controls (about 0.1% versus 0.15%; Bonferroni P = 0.0008). Because of the cross-sectional design, the study could not determine whether the associations came before infection or resulted from infection, and neither effector/memory subsets nor HPV-specific T cells were isolated. Significantly higher TCR repertoire richness was observed in CIN3+ cases than in controls across sequencing depths, whereas no difference in evenness was found. Random forest classifiers combining richness and V gene abundances distinguished cases from controls with an estimated AUC of about 0.8. Because T-cell numbers per sample were unknown, differences in richness could reflect varying T-cell content rather than repertoire biology.

Every participant had a single incident cervical HPV16 infection, and prevalent HPV16 infections were excluded. Cervical HPV DNA was detected by MY09/MY11 PCR and genotyped by dot-blot hybridization. Fifteen mL of heparinized blood was centrifuged, after which the buffy coat was aliquoted, frozen at -30 degrees C, and then stored at -80 degrees C. QIAGEN kits were used to extract genomic DNA from buffy coat specimens. The sequence joins TRBV11-2 to TRBJ2-3; a weak D assignment points to TRBD2 (5 bases agree). Sequenced: blood buffy coat. This receptor was taken from a woman between 18 and 70 years old with a cervical HPV16 infection that either progressed to CIN3+ or cleared (not recorded which). This receptor carries the CDR3 CASSLTLGETQYF. The sequenced part of the CDR3 DNA is TGTGCCAGCAGCTTAACCCTCGGGGAGACG.